This T cell receptor beta chain was profiled in a study of long-term antiretroviral therapy in people with HIV (dated by TCRdb to the early 2020s). Looking at the study overall: The earliest samples were collected about a decade before the 2015 WHO recommendation for immediate ART, when ART was typically delayed until CD4 counts fell. This retrospective serial study examined whether starting ART and sustained HIV suppression were associated with changes in the composition and diversity of the TRB repertoire in peripheral blood. A total of approximately 200 cryopreserved PBMC samples came from 25 to 35 adults with confirmed HIV infection and were collected serially over a mean of roughly six years (range 1-12). Of the approximately 32 participants with HIV, approximately twelve were female. No cross-contamination during QIAcube processing was shown when test extractions of a monoclonal T-cell line were performed alongside about 33 polyclonal samples. Beyond this particular receptor, the publication reports: Owing to limited PBMC availability, only the TCR beta chain was sequenced, without alpha chain pairing. No data were available on ART adherence, viral resistance or therapy changes, limiting inferences about post-ART repertoire changes. Starting ART was linked to a significant rise in TRB diversity, yet even with long-term ART the diversity remained significantly lower than in transplant donor controls. Expanded TRB clones identified before ART initiation dominated the repertoire at all time points, although this dominance fluctuated and declined in many PLHIV after ART. Because cell numbers in pre-ART samples were limited, unsorted PBMC were profiled instead of sorted CD4+ and CD8+ T cells. Narrower CDR3 length ranges were observed in HIV repertoires than in controls, and an antigen-experienced repertoire with only a slight naive shift after ART was suggested by the network structure. The samples span the years 2004 to 2017, and the ART regimens used may be less effective than current regimens.

Sequencing of the TRB variable region was done with the immunoSEQ hsTCRB v3.0 assay at survey level resolution. A depth of roughly 40,000-55,000 T-cell genomes per sample was targeted for TRB sequencing. TRB libraries were pooled and sequenced on an Illumina MiSeq using a v3 150-cycle kit. Per the source publication's procedure: Repertoire analysis was performed in R inside a reproducible Nextflow workflow that covered QC, data transformation and analysis. LymphoSeq2, an R package for exploring AIRR-Seq data, was used to implement the custom analyses. After excluding a few samples that yielded fewer than 5000 total TRB sequences, 150 to 200 HIV repertoires remained for analysis. Of the roughly 190 retained HIV repertoires, almost 60 were collected before and approximately 130 after ART initiation. Each repertoire was downsampled to 5000 TRB nucleotide sequences, and summary statistics were averaged across 100 downsampling iterations. The analysis kept only TRB sequences whose CDR3 regions were at least seven amino acids long. Diversity was assessed using a clonality score derived from Shannon entropy and using the Gini coefficient. In the repertoire networks, any two of the top 5000 CDR3 amino acid sequences were connected whenever the two sequences differed by an edit distance of one. GLIPH2 predicted antigen specificity groups and MHC restriction for TRB CDR3 amino acid sequences. Known CMV, EBV, HIV or tissue antigen associations were flagged by matching CDR3 amino acid sequences against VDJdb and McPAS-TCR. Pre-ART, post-ART and control groups were compared with Wilcoxon signed-rank tests and Holm-Bonferroni correction. Sourced from immuneACCESS, this table was stored by TCRdb with only in-frame sequences that have V and J called. A share of the clones is absent; for the studies checked, an unresolved V gene accounts for under half, and the remainder has no known explanation. V and J calls and clone size are given by that table; D and trimming were obtained from the DNA. The sample records some 17,000 clones, more than 70% of which are singletons. Together, the top ten hold 10% to 15% of the sample.

The CDR3 covers 12 residues, taking in both the cysteine and the phenylalanine. Kept here is only the CDR3 DNA, which spans 36 bases and is read in frame from base 1. Via the germline V gene, CDR1 is MNHEY and CDR2 SVGAGI. Clipping removes 10 bases from V and 4 bases from J, with 3 as the unmatched junction base count. Participants were included only if at least one PBMC sample before ART initiation and at least two post-ART samples were available. Treatment was received in the United States of America by all participants with HIV. Cryopreserved samples of about 0.95-11 million PBMC were thawed and washed before DNA extraction. At the time of the earliest PBMC sample for each participant with HIV, ages ranged from about 23 to 60 years. Per participant, PBMC samples came from 1-4 timepoints prior to ART initiation and 2-8 timepoints following ART initiation, for a median of 7 samples. Serial HIV viral load, CD4+ T-cell count, ART history and demographic data were obtained for every participant. Genomic DNA was extracted from unsorted PBMC with a Qiagen kit on a QIAcube, processed in batches of 12 samples.

With respect to this clone: This clone's antigen is unknown. Base qualities are not provided; no much larger clone lies one nucleotide away.

This chain joins TRBV6-5 to TRBJ1-5, with 8 bases in between that match TRBD1. Sequencing used unsorted PBMCs, obtained 6.9 years after starting antiretroviral therapy. The receptor's source is a man in his fifties with HIV. The sequence in DNA is TGTGCCACGGACAGGGCAAATCAGCCCCAGCATTTT. The translation is CATDRANQPQHF.